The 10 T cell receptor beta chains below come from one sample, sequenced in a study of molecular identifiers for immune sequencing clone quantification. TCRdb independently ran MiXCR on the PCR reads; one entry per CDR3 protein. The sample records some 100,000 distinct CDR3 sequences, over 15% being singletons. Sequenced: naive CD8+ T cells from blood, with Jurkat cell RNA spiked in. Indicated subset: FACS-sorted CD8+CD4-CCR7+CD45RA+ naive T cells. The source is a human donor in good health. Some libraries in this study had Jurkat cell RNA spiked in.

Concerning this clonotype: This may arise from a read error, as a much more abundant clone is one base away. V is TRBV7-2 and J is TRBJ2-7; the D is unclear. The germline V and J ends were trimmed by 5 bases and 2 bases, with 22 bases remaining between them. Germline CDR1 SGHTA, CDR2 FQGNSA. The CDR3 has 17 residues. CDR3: CASSNLPDGPIAYEQYF. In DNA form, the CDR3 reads TGTGCCAGCAGCAACCTTCCGGACGGGCCTATAGCCTACGAGCAGTACTTC.

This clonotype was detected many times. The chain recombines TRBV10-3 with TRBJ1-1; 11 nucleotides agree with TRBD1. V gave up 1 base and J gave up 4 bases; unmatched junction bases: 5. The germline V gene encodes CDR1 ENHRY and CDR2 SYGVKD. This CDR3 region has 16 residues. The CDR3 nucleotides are TGTGCCATCAGTGAGTTTCCCGGGACAGGGGGCACTGAAGCTTTCTTT. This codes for CAISEFPGTGGTEAFF.

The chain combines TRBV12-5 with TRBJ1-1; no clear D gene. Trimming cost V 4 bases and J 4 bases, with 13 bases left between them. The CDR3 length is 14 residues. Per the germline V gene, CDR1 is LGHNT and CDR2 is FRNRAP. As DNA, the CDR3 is TGTGCTAGTGGTTCCCCAGCCGCGAGCACTGAAGCTTTCTTT. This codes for CASGSPAASTEAFF.

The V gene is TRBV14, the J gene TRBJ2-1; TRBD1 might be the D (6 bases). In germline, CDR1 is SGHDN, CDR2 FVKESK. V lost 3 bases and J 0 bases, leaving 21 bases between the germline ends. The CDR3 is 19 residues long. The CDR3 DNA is TGTGCCAGCAGCCATCAGGCCGGACACAGGGTAAGCTCCTACAATGAGCAGTTCTTC. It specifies CASSHQAGHRVSSYNEQFF.

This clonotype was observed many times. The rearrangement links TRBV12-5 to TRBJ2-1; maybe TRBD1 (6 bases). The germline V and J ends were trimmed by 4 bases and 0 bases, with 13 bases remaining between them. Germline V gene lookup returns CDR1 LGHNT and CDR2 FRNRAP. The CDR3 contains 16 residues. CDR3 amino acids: CASGSWDKSSYNEQFF. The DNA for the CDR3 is TGTGCTAGTGGTTCCTGGGACAAGAGCTCCTACAATGAGCAGTTCTTC.

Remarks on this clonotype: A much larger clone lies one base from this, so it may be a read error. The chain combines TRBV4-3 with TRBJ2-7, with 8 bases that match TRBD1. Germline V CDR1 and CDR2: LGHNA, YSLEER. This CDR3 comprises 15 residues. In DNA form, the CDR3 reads TGCGCCAGCCGCCAAGACCCAGGGGGCATCTACGAGCAGTACTTC. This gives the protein CASRQDPGGIYEQYF.

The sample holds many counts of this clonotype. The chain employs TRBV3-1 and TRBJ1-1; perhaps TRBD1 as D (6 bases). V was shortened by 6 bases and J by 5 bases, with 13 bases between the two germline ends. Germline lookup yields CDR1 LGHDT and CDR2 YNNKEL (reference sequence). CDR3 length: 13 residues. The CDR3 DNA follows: TGTGCCAGCAGGCCTACAGGGCTAACTGAAGCTTTCTTT. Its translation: CASRPTGLTEAFF.

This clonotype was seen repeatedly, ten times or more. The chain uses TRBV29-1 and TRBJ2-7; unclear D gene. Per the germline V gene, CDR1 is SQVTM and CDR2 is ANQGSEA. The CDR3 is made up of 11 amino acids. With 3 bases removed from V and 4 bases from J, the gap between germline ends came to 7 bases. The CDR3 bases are TGCAGCGTTGATGACCGTTACGAGCAGTACTTC. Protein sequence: CSVDDRYEQYF.

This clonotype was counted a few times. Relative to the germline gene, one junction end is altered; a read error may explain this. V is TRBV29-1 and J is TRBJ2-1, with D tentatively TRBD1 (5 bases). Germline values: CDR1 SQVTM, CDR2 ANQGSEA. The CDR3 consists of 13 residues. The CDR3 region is CSVELRQINEQLF. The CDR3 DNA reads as TGCAGCGTTGAATTGAGACAGATCAATGAGCAGCTCTTC.

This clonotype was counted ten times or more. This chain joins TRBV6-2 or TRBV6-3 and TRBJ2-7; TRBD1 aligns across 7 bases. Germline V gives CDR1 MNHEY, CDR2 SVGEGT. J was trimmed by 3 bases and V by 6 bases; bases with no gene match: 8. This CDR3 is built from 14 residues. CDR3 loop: CASSRTGLFYEQYF. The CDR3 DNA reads TGTGCCAGCAGCCGGACAGGCCTCTTCTACGAGCAGTACTTC.